This TCR beta chain was profiled in a study of Graves' ophthalmopathy and Graves' hyperthyroidism. The sequenced template was RNA, covering the TCR beta CDR3 region. First-round RT-PCR with HTBI primers preceded a second-round multiplex PCR. MiXCR, applied by TCRdb to the multiplex PCR reads, yields one record per CDR3 protein. The sample records about 370,000 distinct CDR3 sequences, 17% being singletons. Cases classed as stable hyperthyroidism had no ophthalmopathy within 18 months of follow-up. The PBMCs originated from approximately 9.5 ml of fresh peripheral blood. A note on this clonotype: Its cognate antigen is unknown. A clone one base away is much larger, so this may be a read error.

The study, taken as a whole, reports: Most thyroid clonotypes with frequency above 0.001 were detected in blood too. A model of 13 signatures distinguished ophthalmopathy from stable hyperthyroidism at approximately 90% sensitivity and 70% to 84% specificity.

This clonotype originated in an adult woman with stable Graves' hyperthyroidism. Sequenced material: peripheral blood.

The CDR3 reads CASRTGAGANVLTF. The DNA of the CDR3 is TGTGCCAGCAGGACAGGGGCTGGGGCCAACGTCCTGACTTTC. The genes are TRBV6-1 and TRBJ2-6, with 8 bases identical to TRBD1. This CDR3 contains 14 residues. Germline V gene lookup returns CDR1 MNHNS and CDR2 SASEGT. V shed 6 bases and J 2 bases; nucleotides not matched to a gene: 0.